This T cell receptor (beta chain) was documented in a study of cytomegalovirus exposure and HLA in healthy donors. Points from the study as a whole: Data from an earlier analysis indicated that most TCR beta V segments were productive either about 90% or about 30% of the time. A missense variant in DCLRE1C was later tied to TCR beta V- and J-gene trimming.

Concerning this clone itself: Antigen: not known.

The PCR employed 60 Vbeta primers together with 13 Jbeta primers. As processed by the authors: In a later analysis, roughly 86 million unique TCR beta chains included roughly 11 million shared by two or more donors. Sequencing was performed with immunoSEQ multiplex PCR; in TCRdb, only in-frame clones are kept and a portion is missing. The DNA was the basis for D and trimming; V, J and clone size are from that table. The sample lists some 80,000 clones, more than 60% occurring once. The donors (healthy individuals) were bone marrow donors. Germline V gene lookup returns CDR1 LGHNT and CDR2 FRNRAP. The junction had 2 bases not matched to a gene; V was cut back by 1 base and J by 3 bases. The CDR3 spans 16 residues.

The receptor was derived from a man younger than 35 in good health and CMV-seropositive. This chain links TRBV12-5 with TRBJ2-2; TRBD2 matches at 10 bases. The sequenced material came from PBMCs. CDR3 sequence (DNA): TGTGCTAGTGGTTTGGGGACTAGCGGTTACACCGGGGAGCTGTTTTTT. Its translation is CASGLGTSGYTGELFF.